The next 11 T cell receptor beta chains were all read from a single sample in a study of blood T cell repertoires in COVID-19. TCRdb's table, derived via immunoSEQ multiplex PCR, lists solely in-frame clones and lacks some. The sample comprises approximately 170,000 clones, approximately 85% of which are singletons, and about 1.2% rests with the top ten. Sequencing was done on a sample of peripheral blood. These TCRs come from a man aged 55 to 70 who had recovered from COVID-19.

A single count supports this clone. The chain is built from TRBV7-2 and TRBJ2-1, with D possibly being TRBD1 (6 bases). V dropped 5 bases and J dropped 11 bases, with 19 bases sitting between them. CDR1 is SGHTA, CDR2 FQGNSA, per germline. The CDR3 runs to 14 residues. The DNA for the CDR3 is TGTGCCAGCAGCCCACGGACAGCCCAAATCCAGCAGTTCTTC. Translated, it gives CASSPRTAQIQQFF.

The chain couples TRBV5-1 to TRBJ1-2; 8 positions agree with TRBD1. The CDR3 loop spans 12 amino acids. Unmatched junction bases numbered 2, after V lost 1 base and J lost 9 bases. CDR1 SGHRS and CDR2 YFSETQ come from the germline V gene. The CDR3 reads CASSLTGGRYTF. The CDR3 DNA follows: TGCGCCAGCAGCTTGACAGGGGGGCGCTACACCTTC.

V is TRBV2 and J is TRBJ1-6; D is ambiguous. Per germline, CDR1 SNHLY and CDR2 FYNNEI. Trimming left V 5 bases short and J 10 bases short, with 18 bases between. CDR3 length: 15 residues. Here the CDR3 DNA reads TGTGCCAGCAGTCCCCGGGAGGGCACCCACTCACCCCTCCACTTT. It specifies CASSPREGTHSPLHF.

The CDR3 sequence is CASSLGGGYVNTEAFF. The CDR3 DNA is TGTGCCAGCAGCTTAGGAGGTGGGTACGTGAACACTGAAGCTTTCTTT. The chain recombines TRBV7-9 with TRBJ1-1; D is uncertain. The CDR3 contains 16 residues. Germline V gene lookup returns CDR1 SEHNR and CDR2 FQNEAQ (reference sequence). V lost 1 base and J 0 bases, leaving 12 bases between the germline ends.

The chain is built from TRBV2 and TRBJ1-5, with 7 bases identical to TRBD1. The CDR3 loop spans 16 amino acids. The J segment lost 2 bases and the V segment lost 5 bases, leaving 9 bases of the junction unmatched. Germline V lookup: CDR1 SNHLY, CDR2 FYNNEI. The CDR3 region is CASSPYDRVGNQPQHF. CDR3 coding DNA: TGTGCCAGCAGTCCCTACGACAGGGTAGGCAATCAGCCCCAGCATTTT.

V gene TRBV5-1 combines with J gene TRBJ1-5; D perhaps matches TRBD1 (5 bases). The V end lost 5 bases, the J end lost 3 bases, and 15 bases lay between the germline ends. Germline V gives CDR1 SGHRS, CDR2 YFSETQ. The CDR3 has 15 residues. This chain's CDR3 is CASSPEGEANQPQHF. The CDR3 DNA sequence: TGCGCCAGCAGTCCGGAAGGGGAAGCCAATCAGCCCCAGCATTTT.

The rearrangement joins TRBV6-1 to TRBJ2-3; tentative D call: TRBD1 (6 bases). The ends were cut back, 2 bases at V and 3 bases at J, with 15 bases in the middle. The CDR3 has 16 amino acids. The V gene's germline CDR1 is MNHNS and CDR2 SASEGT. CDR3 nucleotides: TGTGCCAGCAGTGAAAGGGGGTCCGGACATACAGATACGCAGTATTTT. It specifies CASSERGSGHTDTQYF.

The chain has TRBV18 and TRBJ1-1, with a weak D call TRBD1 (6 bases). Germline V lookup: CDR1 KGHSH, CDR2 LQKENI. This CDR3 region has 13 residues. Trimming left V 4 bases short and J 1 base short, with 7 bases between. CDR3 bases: TGTGCCAGCTCACTCAGGGGGAACACTGAAGCTTTCTTT. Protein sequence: CASSLRGNTEAFF.

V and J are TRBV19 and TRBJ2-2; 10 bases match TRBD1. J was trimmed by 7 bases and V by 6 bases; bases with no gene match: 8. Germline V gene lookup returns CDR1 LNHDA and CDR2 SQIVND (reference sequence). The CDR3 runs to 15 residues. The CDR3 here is CASSPGTGVVGELFF. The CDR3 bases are TGTGCCAGTAGCCCCGGGACAGGGGTGGTCGGGGAGCTGTTTTTT.

The DNA for the CDR3 is TGTGCCAGTAAAGACAGGCCGCATAGCAATCAGCCCCAGCATTTT. Protein product: CASKDRPHSNQPQHF. The V call is TRBV19, the J call TRBJ1-5, with D possibly matching TRBD1 (6 bases). This CDR3 region has 15 residues. Germline CDR1 and CDR2: LNHDA and SQIVND (reference sequence). Trimming took off 7 bases at V and 0 bases at J, with 13 bases between the two ends. The complete variable domain, with remaining parts taken from reference TRBV19 and TRBJ1-5, reads DGGITQSPKYLFRKEGQNVTLSCEQNLNHDAMYWYRQDPGQGLRLIYYSQIVNDFQKGDIAEGYSVSREKKESFPLTVTSAQKNPTAFYLCASKDRPHSNQPQHFGDGTRLSIL.

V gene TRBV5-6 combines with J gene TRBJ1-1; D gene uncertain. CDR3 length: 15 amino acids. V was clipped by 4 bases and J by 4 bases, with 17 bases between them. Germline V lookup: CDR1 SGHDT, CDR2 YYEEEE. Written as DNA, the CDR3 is TGTGCCAGCAGCGGTTCGGGTGGGAGTGCCACTGAAGCTTTCTTT. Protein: CASSGSGGSATEAFF.